The 15 T cell receptor beta chains presented below share a single source sample, sequenced in a study of blood T cell repertoires in COVID-19. Libraries were prepared by immunoSEQ multiplex PCR; TCRdb keeps only in-frame clonotypes and omits some of them. The repertoire holds around 97,000 clones, with roughly 79% as singletons. Material for sequencing was peripheral blood. Receptor source: a man between 65 and 85 years old with acute or convalescent COVID-19.

The rearrangement joins TRBV4-1 to TRBJ2-2; 10 bases match TRBD1. The trim removed 3 bases at V and 3 bases at J, leaving 4 bases unmatched. CDR1 is MGHRA and CDR2 is YSYEKL in the germline V gene. The CDR3 is 16 amino acids. The CDR3 spells CASSHRDRGDTGELFF. The CDR3 DNA reads as TGCGCCAGCAGCCACAGGGACAGGGGCGACACCGGGGAGCTGTTTTTT.

V usage is TRBV6-5 and J usage is TRBJ1-2; D remains unclear. Deletions cut 6 bases from V and 4 bases from J, with 12 bases between. Germline CDR1 reads MNHEY; CDR2 reads SVGAGI. The CDR3 covers 13 residues. CDR3 in DNA: TGTGCCAGCAGCCTCGACATCAGCTATGGCTACACCTTC. It is translated as CASSLDISYGYTF.

The V call is TRBV7-9, the J call TRBJ2-3, with 11 bases matching TRBD2. Germline values: CDR1 SEHNR, CDR2 FQNEAQ (reference sequence). The CDR3 length is 13 residues. Unmatched junction bases numbered 2, after V lost 8 bases and J lost 4 bases. The chain's CDR3 is CASALAGADTQYF. The DNA for the CDR3 is TGTGCCAGCGCACTAGCGGGAGCAGATACGCAGTATTTT.

V is TRBV9 and J is TRBJ2-5, with 12 bases that match TRBD2. Germline V gene data show CDR1 as SGDLS and CDR2 as YYNGEE. The CDR3 has 19 amino acids. J gave up 0 bases and V 4 bases, and 13 bases lay outside the gene matches. CDR3 coding DNA: TGTGCCAGCAGCCCTGGACTAGCGGGGAGGGGGGCCTACCAAGAGACCCAGTACTTC. Translating it yields CASSPGLAGRGAYQETQYF.

This rearrangement joins TRBV7-2 to TRBJ1-6; TRBD1 aligns across 7 bases. Germline V gene lookup returns CDR1 SGHTA and CDR2 FQGNSA. CDR3 size: 15 residues. Trimming removed 4 bases from V and 9 bases from J; junction bases left unmatched: 9. CDR3 residues: CASSSTGQNISPLHF. As DNA, the CDR3 is TGTGCCAGCAGCTCAACGGGACAGAACATTTCACCCCTCCACTTT.

This clone has just one count. This chain joins TRBV5-6 and TRBJ2-7, with TRBD2 identical over 9 bases. The CDR3 totals 16 residues. V was clipped by 0 bases and J by 3 bases; unmatched bases: 7. Germline CDR1 reads SGHDT; CDR2 reads YYEEEE. In nucleotides, the CDR3 is TGTGCCAGCAGCTTGGGGTGGCGGGGGGGCCGCTACGAGCAGTACTTC. Encoded protein: CASSLGWRGGRYEQYF.

V and J are TRBV5-8 and TRBJ2-5; 9 bases agree with TRBD1. The length of the CDR3 is 15 residues. CDR1 and CDR2 (germline): SGHTS, YDEGEE. J was trimmed by 5 bases and V by 5 bases; bases with no gene match: 10. CDR3 sequence: CASSRGTGSPETQYF. CDR3 sequence (DNA): TGTGCCAGCAGTCGAGGGACAGGGAGCCCCGAGACCCAGTACTTC.

The chain carries TRBV19 and TRBJ2-6, with D uncertain. The CDR3 contains 17 residues. Germline CDR1 LNHDA, CDR2 SQIVND (reference sequence). The V end lost 4 bases, the J end lost 0 bases, and 13 bases lay between the germline ends. The CDR3 DNA follows: TGTGCCAGTAGTAGCCCCCCGGGTAGCTCTGGGGCCAACGTCCTGACTTTC. Translated: CASSSPPGSSGANVLTF.

This chain uses TRBV11-3 with TRBJ2-1; 11 nucleotides align to TRBD2. Trimming cost V 3 bases and J 5 bases; bases outside gene matches: 6. Germline V gene data show CDR1 as SGHNT and CDR2 as YENEEA. This CDR3 spans 16 amino acids. CDR3 sequence (DNA): TGTGCCAGCAGCTTGTTAGGGACTAGCGGAAACAATGAGCAGTTCTTC. Its protein is CASSLLGTSGNNEQFF.

The rearrangement links TRBV7-2 to TRBJ1-3, with a possible D match to TRBD1 (6 bases). The CDR3 has 16 amino acids. CDR1 is SGHTA and CDR2 is FQGNSA in the germline V gene. With 5 bases removed from V and 0 bases from J, the gap between germline ends came to 14 bases. The CDR3 protein is CASSIGQTLSGNTIYF. The CDR3 DNA follows: TGTGCCAGCAGCATCGGACAGACACTCTCTGGAAACACCATATATTTT.

This chain uses TRBV18 with TRBJ2-7, with D tentatively TRBD2 (6 bases). The CDR3 contains 13 residues. V was cut by 3 bases and J by 7 bases, with 13 bases left in between. The germline V gene has CDR1 KGHSH and CDR2 LQKENI. The DNA for the CDR3 is TGTGCCAGCTCACCCGGGACCCGGGGGGAGCAGTACTTC. Encoded protein: CASSPGTRGEQYF.

The chain recombines TRBV18 with TRBJ1-2; no clear D. V lost 6 bases and J lost 1, with 9 bases in between. Germline V lookup: CDR1 KGHSH, CDR2 LQKENI. The CDR3 has 13 residues. The CDR3 loop reads CASSALDNYGYTF. Written as DNA, the CDR3 is TGTGCCAGCTCCGCGCTCGATAACTATGGCTACACCTTC. The variable domain in full, completed from reference TRBV18 and TRBJ1-2, reads NAGVMQNPRHLVRRRGQEARLRCSPMKGHSHVYWYRQLPEEGLKFMVYLQKENIIDESGMPKERFSAEFPKEGPSILRIQQVVRGDSAAYFCASSALDNYGYTFGSGTRLTVV.

The rearrangement uses TRBV5-1 and TRBJ1-2, with no clear D. V was trimmed by 0 bases and J by 2 bases, leaving 14 bases between them. The CDR3 is 16 residues long. CDR1 and CDR2 (germline): SGHRS, YFSETQ. This CDR3 is CASSLVVNQTNYGYTF. CDR3 sequence (DNA): TGCGCCAGCAGCTTGGTAGTAAATCAGACAAACTATGGCTACACCTTC.

J is TRBJ2-7 and V is TRBV7-2, with 9 bases lining up with TRBD1. V was pared by 5 bases and J by 6 bases, with 11 bases of the junction left unmatched. CDR3 length: 15 residues. Germline-derived CDR1 and CDR2 are SGHTA and FQGNSA. The CDR3 here is CASSQGGQGRVEQYF. The CDR3 nucleotides are TGTGCCAGCAGCCAGGGGGGACAGGGACGAGTCGAGCAGTACTTC.

The chain carries TRBV5-1 and TRBJ1-2; the match to TRBD1 covers 7 bases. V was clipped by 4 bases and J by 0 bases; unmatched bases: 12. Germline CDR1 reads SGHRS; CDR2 reads YFSETQ. The CDR3 runs to 17 residues. The CDR3 spells CASSPSVAGTANYGYTF. The CDR3 coding sequence is TGCGCCAGCAGCCCATCGGTGGCAGGGACAGCTAACTATGGCTACACCTTC.